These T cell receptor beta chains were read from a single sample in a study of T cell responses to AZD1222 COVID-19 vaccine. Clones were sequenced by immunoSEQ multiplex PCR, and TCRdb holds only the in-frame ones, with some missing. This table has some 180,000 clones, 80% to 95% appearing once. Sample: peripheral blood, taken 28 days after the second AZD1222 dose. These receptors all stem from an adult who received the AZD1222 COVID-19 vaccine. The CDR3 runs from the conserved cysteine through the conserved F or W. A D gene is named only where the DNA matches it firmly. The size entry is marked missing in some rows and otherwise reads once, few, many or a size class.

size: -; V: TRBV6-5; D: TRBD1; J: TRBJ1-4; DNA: TGTGCCAGCAGTTCCCCGGGACAGGGGAAGGAAAAACTGTTTTTT; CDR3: CASSSPGQGKEKLFF
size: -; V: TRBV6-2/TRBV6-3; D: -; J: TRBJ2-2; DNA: TGTGCCAGCAGTTACGGGAGCGGAGGTACCGGGGAGCTGTTTTTT; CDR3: CASSYGSGGTGELFF
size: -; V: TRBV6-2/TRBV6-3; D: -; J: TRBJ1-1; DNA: TGTGCCAGCAGTTGGGGGAGTACTGAAGCTTTCTTT; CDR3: CASSWGSTEAFF
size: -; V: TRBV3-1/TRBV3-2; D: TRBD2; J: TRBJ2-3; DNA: TGTGCCAGCAGCCAAGATCCTAGCGGGAGGTCAGATACGCAGTATTTT; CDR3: CASSQDPSGRSDTQYF
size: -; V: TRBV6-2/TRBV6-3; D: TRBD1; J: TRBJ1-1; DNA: TGTGCCAGCAGCTATGGAACCACAGGGGGGACTGAAGCTTTCTTT; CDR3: CASSYGTTGGTEAFF
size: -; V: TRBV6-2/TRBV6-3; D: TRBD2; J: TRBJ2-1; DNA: TGTGCCAGCAGTTACCCACACGGGAGGGATGAGCAGTTCTTC; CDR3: CASSYPHGRDEQFF
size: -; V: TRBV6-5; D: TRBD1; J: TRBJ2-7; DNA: TGTGCCAGCAGTCAGGACAGGGTCTCCTACGAGCAGTACTTC; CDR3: CASSQDRVSYEQYF
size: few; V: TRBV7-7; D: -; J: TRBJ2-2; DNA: TGTGCCAGCAGCTCCGGGGCGAGAACGAACACCGGGGAGCTGTTTTTT; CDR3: CASSSGARTNTGELFF
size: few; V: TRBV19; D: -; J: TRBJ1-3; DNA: TGTGCCAGTAGTATAAGGCCGGCGAGCTCTGGAAACACCATATATTTT; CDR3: CASSIRPASSGNTIYF
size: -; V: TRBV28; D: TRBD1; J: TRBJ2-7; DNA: TGTGCCAGCAGTTGGGACAGTCTCTACGAGCAGTACTTC; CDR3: CASSWDSLYEQYF
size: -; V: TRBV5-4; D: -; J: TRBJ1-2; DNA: TGTGCCAGCAGCTCTAACTATGGCTACACCTTC; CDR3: CASSSNYGYTF
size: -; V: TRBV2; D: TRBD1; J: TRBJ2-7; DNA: TGTGCCAGCAGTGGGACAGGGTACTACGAGCAGTACTTC; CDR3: CASSGTGYYEQYF
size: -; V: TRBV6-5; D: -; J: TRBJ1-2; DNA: TGTGCCAGCATCGGTCCTCTGGGGGCATATGGCTACACCTTC; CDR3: CASIGPLGAYGYTF
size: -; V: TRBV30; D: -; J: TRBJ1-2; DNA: TGTGCCAGCATGTCCGGTCGGCAGGTACTCTATGGCTACACCTTC; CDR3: CASMSGRQVLYGYTF
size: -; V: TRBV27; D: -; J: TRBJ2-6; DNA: TGTGCCAGCAGTTGGGGGGCTGGGGCCAACGTCCTGACTTTC; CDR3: CASSWGAGANVLTF
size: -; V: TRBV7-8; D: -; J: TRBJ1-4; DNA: TGTGCCAGCAAAATGGACAGTTGGGAAAAACTGTTTTTT; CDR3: CASKMDSWEKLFF
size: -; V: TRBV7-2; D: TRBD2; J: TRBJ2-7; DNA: TGTGCCAGCAGCCAGCGGGGGGTCTCCTACGAGCAGTACTTC; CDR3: CASSQRGVSYEQYF
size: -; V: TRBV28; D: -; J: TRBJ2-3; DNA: TGTGCCAGCCTGGGTTGGCTCACAGATACGCAGTATTTT; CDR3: CASLGWLTDTQYF
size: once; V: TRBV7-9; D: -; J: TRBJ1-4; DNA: TGTGCCAGCAGCCAAAGGGTAGGCGGCAATGAAAAACTGTTTTTT; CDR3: CASSQRVGGNEKLFF
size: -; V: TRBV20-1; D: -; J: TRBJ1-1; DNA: TGCAGGGGTCTCAGGGATACTGAAGCTTTCTTT; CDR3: CRGLRDTEAFF
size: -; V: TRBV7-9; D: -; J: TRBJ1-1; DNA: TGTGCCAGCAGCTTAAGGGGGGCTCCAAACACTGAAGCTTTCTTT; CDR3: CASSLRGAPNTEAFF
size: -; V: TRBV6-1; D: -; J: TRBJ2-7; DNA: TGTGCCAGCAGTGAACCGGGGCGGAACGAGCAGTACTTC; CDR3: CASSEPGRNEQYF
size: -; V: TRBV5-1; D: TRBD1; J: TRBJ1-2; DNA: TGCGCCAGCAGCGGGGGACAGGGGAACTATGGCTACACCTTC; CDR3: CASSGGQGNYGYTF
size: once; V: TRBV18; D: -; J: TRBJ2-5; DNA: TGTGCCAGCTCACCCCTGGCCCTCCCTGAGACCCAGTACTTC; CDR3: CASSPLALPETQYF
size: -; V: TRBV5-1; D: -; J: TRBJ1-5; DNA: TGCGCCAGCCGTAATAACCCTAATCAGCCCCAGCATTTT; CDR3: CASRNNPNQPQHF
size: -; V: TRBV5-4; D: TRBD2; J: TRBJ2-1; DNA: TGTGCCAGCAGTCTGCTAGCGGCGAGCTCCTACAATGAGCAGTTCTTC; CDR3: CASSLLAASSYNEQFF
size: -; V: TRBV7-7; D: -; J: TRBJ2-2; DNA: TGTGCCAGCAGCTTGGGGGGCTTAGAAACCGGGGAGCTGTTTTTT; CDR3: CASSLGGLETGELFF
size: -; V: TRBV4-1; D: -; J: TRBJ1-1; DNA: TGCGCCAGCAGCCAAGTGGGGAAGGGGAACACTGAAGCTTTCTTT; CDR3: CASSQVGKGNTEAFF
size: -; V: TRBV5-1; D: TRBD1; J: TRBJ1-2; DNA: TGCGCCAGCAGCTTGGAGTGGGACAGGCCCTCTCTCGGCTACACCTTC; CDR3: CASSLEWDRPSLGYTF
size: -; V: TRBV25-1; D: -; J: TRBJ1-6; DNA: TGTGCCAGCAGGGGTCCCCAGTGGGACATTAATTCACCCCTCCACTTT; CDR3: CASRGPQWDINSPLHF
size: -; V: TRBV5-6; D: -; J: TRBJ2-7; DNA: TGTGCCAGCAGCTTGGAGCGGGAGCAGTACTTC; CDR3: CASSLEREQYF
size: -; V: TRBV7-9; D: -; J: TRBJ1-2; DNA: TGTGCCAACCCAGCTAATAGGGGTAACTATGGCTACACCTTC; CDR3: CANPANRGNYGYTF
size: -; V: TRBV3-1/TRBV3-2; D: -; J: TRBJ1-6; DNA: TGTGCCAGCAGCCAACTAAACAGGCTGCAACCCCTCCACTTT; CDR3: CASSQLNRLQPLHF
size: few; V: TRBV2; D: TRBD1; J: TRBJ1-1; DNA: TGTGCCAGCACCCCTACAGGGGACACTGAAGCTTTCTTT; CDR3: CASTPTGDTEAFF
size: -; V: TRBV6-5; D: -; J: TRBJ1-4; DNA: TGTGCCAGCAGATCCGGGGAGGTTTCTAATGAAAAACTGTTTTTT; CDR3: CASRSGEVSNEKLFF
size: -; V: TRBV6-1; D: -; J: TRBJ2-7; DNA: TGTGCCAGCAGTGAGTTTCAGGGGGGGTCCTACGAGCAGTACTTC; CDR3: CASSEFQGGSYEQYF
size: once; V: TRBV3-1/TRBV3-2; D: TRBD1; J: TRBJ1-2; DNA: TGTGCCAGCAGCTTGTTTCCCGGGACAGGGCTTAACTATGGCTACACCTTC; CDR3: CASSLFPGTGLNYGYTF
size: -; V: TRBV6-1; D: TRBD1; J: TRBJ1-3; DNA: TGTGCCAGCAGTGAAGTGGAGGGGGCGAGCGGAAACACCATATATTTT; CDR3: CASSEVEGASGNTIYF
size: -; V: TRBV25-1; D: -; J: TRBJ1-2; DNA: TGTGCCAGCGCCTCGGGACACCTATCGGATGGCTACACCTTC; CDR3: CASASGHLSDGYTF
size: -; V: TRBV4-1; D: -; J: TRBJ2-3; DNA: TGCGCCAGCAGCCAAGTAGGAAAGGGCCAGACAGATACGCAGTATTTT; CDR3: CASSQVGKGQTDTQYF
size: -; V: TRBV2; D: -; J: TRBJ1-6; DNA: TGTGCCAGCATTAAAACCCGGTCCAATTCACCCCTCCACTTT; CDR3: CASIKTRSNSPLHF
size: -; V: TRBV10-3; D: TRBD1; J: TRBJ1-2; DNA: TGTGCCATCAGTCCTAGGACAGGGAGCTACACCTTC; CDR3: CAISPRTGSYTF
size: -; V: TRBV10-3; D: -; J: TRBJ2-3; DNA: TGTGCCATCAGTTACAAAACCGGGGCAGAAGGGACAGATACGCAGTATTTT; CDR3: CAISYKTGAEGTDTQYF
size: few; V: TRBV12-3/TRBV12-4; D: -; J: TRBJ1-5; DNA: TGTGCCAGCAGCTCGGACAGATTCCGGCCCCAGCATTTT; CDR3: CASSSDRFRPQHF
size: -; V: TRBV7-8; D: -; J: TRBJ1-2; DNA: TGTGCCAGCAGCATGGACAGCATCAGGGGCTACACCTTC; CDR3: CASSMDSIRGYTF